The entry below describes one T cell receptor beta chain. These data originate in a study of blood T cell repertoires in COVID-19. Libraries were prepared by immunoSEQ multiplex PCR; TCRdb keeps only in-frame clonotypes and omits some of them. The table records a few hundred thousand clones, approximately 85% of them present only once. V trimming: 6 bases; J trimming: 5 bases; junction bases outside the gene matches: 11. Germline V gene sequence: CDR1 SQVTM, CDR2 ANQGSEA. The CDR3 is 15 residues long. The TCR originated in a man in his fifties with active or convalescent COVID-19. The chain couples TRBV29-1 to TRBJ2-1; 9 nucleotides align to TRBD2. The sequenced sample was peripheral blood. The CDR3 nucleotides read TGCAGCGTCAGCCCCGGGACTAGCAGCAACAATGAGCAGTTCTTC. Amino acid sequence: CSVSPGTSSNNEQFF.